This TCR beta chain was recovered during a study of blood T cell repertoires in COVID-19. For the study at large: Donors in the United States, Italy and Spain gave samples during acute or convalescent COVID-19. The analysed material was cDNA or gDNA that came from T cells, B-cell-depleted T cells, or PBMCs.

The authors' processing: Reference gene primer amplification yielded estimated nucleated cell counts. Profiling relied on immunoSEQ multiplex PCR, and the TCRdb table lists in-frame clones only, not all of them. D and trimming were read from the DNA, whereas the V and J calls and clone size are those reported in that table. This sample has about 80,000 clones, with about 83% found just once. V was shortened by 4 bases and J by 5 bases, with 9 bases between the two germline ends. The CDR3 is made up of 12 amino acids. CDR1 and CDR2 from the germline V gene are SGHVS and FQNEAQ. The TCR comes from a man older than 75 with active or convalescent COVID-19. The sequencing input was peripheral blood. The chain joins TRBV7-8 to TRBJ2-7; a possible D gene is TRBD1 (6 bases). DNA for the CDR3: TGTGCCAGCAGCTCTGACAGGAACGAGCAGTACTTC. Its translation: CASSSDRNEQYF.